This T cell receptor beta chain derives from a study of blood T cell repertoires in COVID-19. V was trimmed by 6 bases and J by 3 bases, leaving 9 bases between them. CDR3 length equals 12 residues. CDR1 and CDR2 (germline): MDHEN, SYDVKM. Authors' methods: From reference gene primer amplification, estimates of nucleated cell counts were derived. This table comes from immunoSEQ multiplex PCR, and its TCRdb copy is limited to in-frame clones, with some not included. V, J and clone size derive from that table, while D and trimming were established from the DNA sequence. The table has 95,000 to 150,000 clones, more than 70% seen once.

The chain combines TRBV28 with TRBJ2-7, with D perhaps matching TRBD2 (5 bases). Sequencing was done on a sample of peripheral blood. The clonotype originates from a human donor in a cohort sampled during active COVID-19. CDR3 in amino acids: CASSTRRYEQYF. The CDR3 nucleotides are TGTGCCAGCAGCACTAGGCGCTACGAGCAGTACTTC.